This TCR beta chain was identified during a study of shared clonotypes between healthy human individuals. The V segment lost 7 bases and the J segment 1 base; nucleotides outside the gene matches: 5. Germline-derived CDR1 and CDR2 are MNHEY and SMNVEV (reference sequence). CDR3 length: 15 amino acids. Researchers divided each subset's genomic DNA evenly across several immunoSEQ plates. Libraries were prepared by immunoSEQ multiplex PCR; TCRdb keeps only in-frame clonotypes and omits some of them. This table has roughly 500,000 clones, around 79% appearing once. Only Caucasian adults living in Nashville, Tennessee served as donors.

This TCR came from a woman in her forties in good health. Some clones in this sample may be carry-over from other donors' samples. V usage is TRBV27 and J usage is TRBJ2-2, with TRBD1 matching over 8 bases. The material sequenced was PBMCs. CDR3 sequence reads: CASKRGTGNTGELFF. In nucleotides, the CDR3 is TGTGCCAGCAAACGCGGGACAGGGAACACCGGGGAGCTGTTTTTT.